This T cell receptor beta chain was identified in a study of shared clonotypes between healthy human individuals. Clones were sequenced by immunoSEQ multiplex PCR, and TCRdb holds only the in-frame ones, with some missing. Of roughly 1.4 million clones in the sample, approximately 98.5% are singletons; the top ten hold under 0.45%. The germline gives CDR1 SGHRS, CDR2 YFSETQ. Trimming cost V 0 bases and J 2 bases; bases outside gene matches: 6. This CDR3 spans 17 amino acids. Comments on this clone: Its antigen is unidentified.

Overall study findings and caveats: Estimated richness values were generally larger in naive subsets than in memory subsets.

Source material: naive CD4+ T cells sorted from blood. The sample's subset: CD45RA+ positively selected. The gene calls are TRBV5-1 and TRBJ1-4, with TRBD1 identical over 8 bases. This TCR derives from a man between 25 and 39 years old in good health. CDR3 amino acids: CASSLGQGQVTNEKLFF. Here the CDR3 DNA reads TGCGCCAGCAGCTTGGGACAGGGGCAGGTGACTAATGAAAAACTGTTTTTT.